The 29 T cell receptor beta chains given below trace back to one sample, sequenced in a study of identical twins. TCRdb redid the calling of the 5' RACE reads with MiXCR, one entry per CDR3 protein. The sample holds some 230,000 distinct CDR3 sequences, 5.5% to 7.5% seen once. This sample also belongs to another study, concerning T cells expressing NK-cell markers.

The sequenced sample consisted of CD8+ T cells sorted from blood. The receptors here all came from a woman in her late teens or twenties in good health.

The V gene is TRBV7-9, the J gene TRBJ2-7; D unresolved. V lost 8 bases and J 5 bases, leaving 10 bases between the germline ends. Germline CDR1 SEHNR, CDR2 FQNEAQ (reference sequence). The CDR3 spans 11 residues. CDR3 region: CASVVADEQYF. The CDR3 DNA sequence: TGTGCCAGCGTTGTGGCGGACGAGCAGTACTTC.

This clonotype was picked up a small number of times. The J gene is TRBJ2-7, the V gene TRBV4-3; no definite D call. In germline, CDR1 is LGHNA, CDR2 YSLEER. V dropped 0 bases and J dropped 7 bases, with 13 bases sitting between them. The CDR3 is 14 amino acids. This CDR3 is CASSQDLSPGEQYF. The CDR3 DNA reads as TGCGCCAGCAGCCAAGATCTGTCCCCTGGGGAGCAGTACTTC.

The rearrangement uses TRBV5-1 and TRBJ2-1; 7 nucleotides agree with TRBD2. V trimming: 1 base; J trimming: 1 base; junction bases outside the gene matches: 8. This CDR3 contains 17 residues. Germline CDR1 SGHRS, CDR2 YFSETQ. This chain's CDR3 is CASSLQVGRGSYNEQFF. The CDR3 nucleotides read TGCGCCAGCAGCTTGCAGGTCGGGCGGGGGTCCTACAATGAGCAGTTCTTC. Filled out from reference TRBV5-1 and TRBJ2-1, the complete variable domain reads KAGVTQTPRYLIKTRGQQVTLSCSPISGHRSVSWYQQTPGQGLQFLFEYFSETQRNKGNFPGRFSGRQFSNSRSEMNVSTLELGDSALYLCASSLQVGRGSYNEQFFGPGTRLTVL.

This clonotype has only a few counts. This chain connects TRBV12-3 or TRBV12-4 to TRBJ2-2, with 10 bases identical to TRBD1. J was trimmed by 5 bases and V by 6 bases; bases with no gene match: 9. The CDR3 is 16 residues long. The CDR3 coding sequence is TGTGCCAGCAGCCTTTTCTGGACAGGGGGTACCGGGGAGCTGTTTTTT. It yields the protein CASSLFWTGGTGELFF.

This clonotype was detected many times. The V call is TRBV7-2, the J call TRBJ2-5; 9 bases fit TRBD1. Germline V gene data show CDR1 as SGHTA and CDR2 as FQGNSA. The CDR3 covers 14 residues. Germline trimming cut 4 bases from V and 5 bases from J; bases unmatched to any gene: 5. CDR3 loop: CASSSLDRGETQYF. The CDR3 region has the DNA TGTGCCAGCAGCTCCCTCGACAGGGGGGAGACCCAGTACTTC.

The V gene is TRBV29-1, the J gene TRBJ2-7; 9 bases line up with TRBD2. V lost 3 bases and J lost 4; bases outside the gene matches: 13. The CDR3 length is 16 residues. The germline V gene encodes CDR1 SQVTM and CDR2 ANQGSEA. This chain's CDR3 is CSVDIAGGGRAYEQYF. As DNA, the CDR3 is TGCAGCGTTGATATCGCTGGAGGCGGGAGGGCTTACGAGCAGTACTTC.

The rearrangement joins TRBV4-1 to TRBJ2-1; 10 positions agree with TRBD1. This CDR3 comprises 15 residues. V shed 6 bases, J shed 9 bases, and the junction held 11 bases outside the gene matches. CDR1 and CDR2 (germline): MGHRA, YSYEKL. CDR3 in DNA: TGCGCCAGCAGTACCGGGACAGGGGTTTACTTTGAGCAGTTCTTC. Protein: CASSTGTGVYFEQFF.

The chain combines TRBV27 with TRBJ1-1; D is perhaps TRBD1 (5 bases). The CDR3 has 15 residues. Trimming left V 0 bases short and J 4 bases short, with 12 bases between. Germline V gene sequence: CDR1 MNHEY, CDR2 SMNVEV (reference sequence). The CDR3 spells CASSLSSREGTEAFF. CDR3 sequence (DNA): TGTGCCAGCAGTTTATCGAGCAGGGAGGGCACTGAAGCTTTCTTT.

This sequence joins TRBV15 and TRBJ1-1, with 11 bases identical to TRBD1. CDR1 LNHNV and CDR2 YYDKDF come from the germline V gene (reference sequence). Trimming cost V 3 bases and J 5 bases; bases outside gene matches: 8. The length of the CDR3 is 16 residues. Written as DNA, the CDR3 is TGTGCCACCAGCAGTTCGGGACAGGGGGTACGGACTGAAGCTTTCTTT. Protein: CATSSSGQGVRTEAFF. Complete variable domain (other parts from reference TRBV15 and TRBJ1-1): DAMVIQNPRYQVTQFGKPVTLSCSQTLNHNVMYWYQQKSSQAPKLLFHYYDKDFNNEADTPDNFQSRRPNTSFCFLDIRSPGLGDTAMYLCATSSSGQGVRTEAFFGQGTRLTVV.

V usage is TRBV20-1 and J usage is TRBJ1-2; D gene unclear. V was clipped by 6 bases and J by 5 bases, with 4 bases between them. The CDR3 consists of 9 residues. Germline values: CDR1 DFQATT, CDR2 SNEGSKA (reference sequence). For the CDR3, the DNA is TGCAGTGCGTTGTATGGCTACACCTTC. Protein sequence: CSALYGYTF.

The J gene is TRBJ2-1, the V gene TRBV9; D is possibly TRBD1 or TRBD2 (5 bases each). CDR1 is SGDLS and CDR2 is YYNGEE in the germline V gene. CDR3 length equals 16 residues. The ends were cut back, 1 base at V and 3 bases at J, with 14 bases in the middle. As DNA, the CDR3 is TGTGCCAGCAGCGTAACGGGGCTTCCCGTCTACAATGAGCAGTTCTTC. It translates to CASSVTGLPVYNEQFF. Filled out from reference TRBV9 and TRBJ2-1, the complete variable domain reads DSGVTQTPKHLITATGQRVTLRCSPRSGDLSVYWYQQSLDQGLQFLIQYYNGEERAKGNILERFSAQQFPDLHSELNLSSLELGDSALYFCASSVTGLPVYNEQFFGPGTRLTVL.

This clonotype was recorded many times. The chain couples TRBV5-5 to TRBJ2-1; D unclear. The CDR3 has 14 residues. From germline, CDR1 is SGHKS and CDR2 YYEKEE (reference sequence). V was clipped by 0 bases and J by 8 bases, with 12 bases between them. The CDR3: CASSLVENLYEQFF. The CDR3 nucleotides read TGTGCCAGCAGCTTGGTGGAAAACCTCTATGAGCAGTTCTTC.

Remarks on this clonotype: The CDR3 does not end in the conserved phenylalanine or tryptophan, so this is likely a read error. This rearrangement joins TRBV12-3 or TRBV12-4 to TRBJ1-1; D perhaps matches TRBD1 (6 bases). CDR3 size: 12 residues. With 5 bases removed from V and 5 bases from J, the gap between germline ends came to 9 bases. Here the CDR3 reads CASSRGGTEAFS. The CDR3 bases are TGTGCCAGCAGTAGAGGGGGAACTGAAGCTTTCTCT.

This chain connects TRBV7-2 to TRBJ2-3, with D tentatively TRBD2 (7 bases). The V gene lost 1 base and the J gene lost 8 bases, with 19 bases spanning the gap. Looked up from germline, CDR1 is SGHTA and CDR2 is FQGNSA. The CDR3 contains 16 residues. Here the CDR3 DNA reads TGTGCCAGCAGCTTAGGTTTAGGCGGGAGAGGGGGTACGCAGTATTTT. It specifies CASSLGLGGRGGTQYF.

This clonotype appeared a few times. One end of the junction varies from germline; a read error may be responsible. V gene TRBV2 combines with J gene TRBJ2-7; TRBD1 might be the D (6 bases). Germline loops: CDR1 SNHLY, CDR2 FYNNEI. The CDR3 is made up of 17 amino acids. Here the CDR3 reads CASSEYRMAGAGLSSRF. CDR3 in DNA: TGTGCCAGCAGTGAATATAGAATGGCAGGGGCTGGACTCAGTAGTCGTTTC.

There are a few counts of this clonotype. The genes are TRBV5-5 and TRBJ1-2; unclear D gene. The CDR3 spans 12 residues. Looked up from germline, CDR1 is SGHKS and CDR2 is YYEKEE (reference sequence). The V end was cut by 0 bases, the J end by 5 bases, with 5 bases between. CDR3 DNA: TGTGCCAGCAGCTTGGTCCCTTATGGCTACACCTTC. Translating it yields CASSLVPYGYTF.

This clonotype was seen at least ten times. The chain carries TRBV7-9 and TRBJ1-2; TRBD1 agrees at 7 bases. The V gene end was trimmed by 5 bases and the J gene end by 8 bases; junction bases not matched to a gene: 11. Looked up from germline, CDR1 is SEHNR and CDR2 is FQNEAQ (reference sequence). The CDR3 totals 14 residues. CDR3: CASSLLGTVYGYTF. In DNA, the CDR3 is TGTGCCAGCAGCCTTCTCGGGACAGTGTACGGCTACACCTTC.

The V call is TRBV2, the J call TRBJ2-1; 8 bases agree with TRBD2. The germline V gene encodes CDR1 SNHLY and CDR2 FYNNEI. The CDR3 totals 13 residues. V shed 10 bases, J shed 6 bases, and the junction held 8 bases outside the gene matches. CDR3 bases: TGTGCCACCCCCGGGGGGGTTGGCAATGAGCAGTTCTTC. It translates to CATPGGVGNEQFF.

This clonotype has more than one count but fewer than ten. CDR3 in DNA: TGTGCCAGCAGCTTAGTTCACACTGAAGCTTTCTTT. This translates into CASSLVHTEAFF. This rearrangement joins TRBV11-2 to TRBJ1-1; D ambiguous. CDR1 and CDR2 (germline): SGHAT, FQNNGV. There are 12 residues in the CDR3. Between the trimmed V and J ends, which lost 1 base and 3 bases, there was a span of 3 bases.

This clonotype was counted only a few times. The chain links TRBV6-5 to TRBJ2-1, with D perhaps matching TRBD2 (7 bases). This CDR3 has 15 residues. Deletions cut 4 bases from V and 4 bases from J, with 14 bases between. Germline lookup yields CDR1 MNHEY and CDR2 SVGAGI. CDR3 protein: CASSWGGPVYNEQFF. CDR3 DNA sequence: TGTGCCAGCAGTTGGGGGGGGCCAGTTTACAATGAGCAGTTCTTC.

This clonotype was found many times. The V and J genes are TRBV5-1 and TRBJ2-7; tentatively, D is TRBD1 (6 bases). The CDR3 totals 14 residues. The germline V and J ends were trimmed by 2 bases and 0 bases, with 9 bases remaining between them. Germline CDR1 is SGHRS and CDR2 is YFSETQ. This chain's CDR3 is CASSFRGPSYEQYF. In nucleotides, the CDR3 is TGCGCCAGCAGCTTCAGGGGCCCCTCCTACGAGCAGTACTTC.

There are a few counts of this clonotype. This chain joins TRBV11-2 and TRBJ2-1; 8 bases agree with TRBD2. The CDR3 consists of 16 residues. V dropped 7 bases and J dropped 0; count of bases not matched to a gene: 8. Germline V gene lookup returns CDR1 SGHAT and CDR2 FQNNGV. The CDR3 protein is CASILGRGDSYNEQFF. The CDR3, as DNA: TGTGCCAGCATCCTCGGGCGGGGGGACTCCTACAATGAGCAGTTCTTC.

A few counts support this clonotype. The chain combines TRBV9 with TRBJ2-1; the match to TRBD2 covers 15 bases. Germline values: CDR1 SGDLS, CDR2 YYNGEE. Trimming removed 3 bases from V and 2 bases from J; junction bases left unmatched: 15. CDR3 size: 21 residues. The chain's CDR3 is CASSAQPGLAGGHRTYNEQFF. DNA of the CDR3: TGTGCCAGCAGCGCACAACCCGGACTAGCGGGGGGGCATAGGACCTACAATGAGCAGTTCTTC.

This clonotype has more than one count but fewer than ten. The chain uses TRBV7-6 and TRBJ2-1; D is unresolved. The CDR3 covers 14 residues. Germline values: CDR1 SGHVS, CDR2 FNYEAQ. The V gene lost 5 bases and the J gene lost 5 bases, with 13 bases spanning the gap. CDR3 DNA sequence: TGTGCCAGCAGCCGACGTAGCCTCGACAATGAGCAGTTCTTC. This translates into CASSRRSLDNEQFF.

This clonotype was picked up many times. The V and J genes are TRBV6-2 or TRBV6-3 and TRBJ1-1; 8 positions match TRBD1. Unmatched junction bases numbered 7, after V lost 1 base and J lost 3 bases. This CDR3 contains 16 residues. Germline V CDR1 and CDR2: MNHEY, SVGEGT. The CDR3 DNA reads TGTGCCAGCAGTTACTTATCGACAGGGGTGGACACTGAAGCTTTCTTT. It encodes CASSYLSTGVDTEAFF.

This clonotype has only a few counts. V and J are TRBV6-5 and TRBJ2-2, with D uncertain. Germline V gene lookup returns CDR1 MNHEY and CDR2 SVGAGI. The V gene lost 3 bases and the J gene lost 3 bases, with 5 bases spanning the gap. This CDR3 region has 13 residues. The CDR3 protein is CASSYEDTGELFF. The DNA of the CDR3 is TGTGCCAGCAGTTATGAGGACACCGGGGAGCTGTTTTTT.

This clonotype has a handful of counts. The rearrangement links TRBV2 to TRBJ2-3; 9 nucleotides align to TRBD2. Looked up from germline, CDR1 is SNHLY and CDR2 is FYNNEI. This CDR3 comprises 15 residues. Trimming cost V 7 bases and J 1 base; bases outside gene matches: 6. The CDR3: CASTASSGGTDTQYF. In DNA, the CDR3 is TGTGCCAGCACCGCCTCTAGCGGGGGCACAGATACGCAGTATTTT.

This chain joins TRBV5-6 and TRBJ1-6, with D perhaps TRBD1 (5 bases). Germline loops: CDR1 SGHDT, CDR2 YYEEEE. Trimming cost V 6 bases and J 9 bases, with 13 bases left between them. The CDR3 covers 13 residues. CDR3 loop: CASTPGVGSPLHF. The DNA of the CDR3 is TGTGCCAGCACCCCGGGGGTAGGTTCACCCCTCCACTTT.

This clonotype was counted between two and nine times. Compared with germline, one end of the junction differs, possibly owing to a read error. The chain has TRBV27 and TRBJ2-1, with D tentatively TRBD1 or TRBD2 (5 bases each). This CDR3 region has 13 residues. CDR1 is MNHEY, CDR2 SMNVEV, per germline (reference sequence). Written as DNA, the CDR3 is TGTGCCAGCAGTTTAATAGGTTCGGGGCCTGGTGTCTTC. It yields the protein CASSLIGSGPGVF.